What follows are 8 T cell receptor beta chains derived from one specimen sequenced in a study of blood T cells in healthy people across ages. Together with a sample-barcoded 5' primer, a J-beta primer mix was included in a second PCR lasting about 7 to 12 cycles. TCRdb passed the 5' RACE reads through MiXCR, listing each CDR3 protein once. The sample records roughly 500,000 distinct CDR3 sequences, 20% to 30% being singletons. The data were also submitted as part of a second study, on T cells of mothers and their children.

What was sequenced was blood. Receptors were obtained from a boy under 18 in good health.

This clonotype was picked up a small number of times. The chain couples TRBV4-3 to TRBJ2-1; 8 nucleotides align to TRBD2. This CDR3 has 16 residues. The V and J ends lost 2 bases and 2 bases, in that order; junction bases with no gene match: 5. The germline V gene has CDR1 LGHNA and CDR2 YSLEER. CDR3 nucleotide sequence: TGCGCCAGCAGCCAATACACGGGACTAGCCTACAATGAGCAGTTCTTC. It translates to CASSQYTGLAYNEQFF.

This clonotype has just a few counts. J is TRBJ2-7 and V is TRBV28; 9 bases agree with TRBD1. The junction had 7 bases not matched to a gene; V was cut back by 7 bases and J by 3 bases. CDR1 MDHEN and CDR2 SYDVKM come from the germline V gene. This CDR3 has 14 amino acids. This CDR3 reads CASTPGQGFYEQYF. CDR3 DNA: TGTGCCAGCACCCCGGGACAGGGTTTCTACGAGCAGTACTTC.

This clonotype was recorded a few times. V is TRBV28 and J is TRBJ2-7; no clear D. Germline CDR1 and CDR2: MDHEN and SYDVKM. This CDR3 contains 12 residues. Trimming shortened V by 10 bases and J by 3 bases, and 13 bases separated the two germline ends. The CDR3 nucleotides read TGTGCCACCCTCCAGCCACACTACGAGCAGTACTTC. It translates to CATLQPHYEQYF.

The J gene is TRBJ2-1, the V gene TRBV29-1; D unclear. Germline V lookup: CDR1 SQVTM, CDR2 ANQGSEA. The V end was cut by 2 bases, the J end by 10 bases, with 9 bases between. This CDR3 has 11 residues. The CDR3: CSVEYRWEQFF. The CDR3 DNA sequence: TGCAGCGTTGAATACCGGTGGGAGCAGTTCTTC.

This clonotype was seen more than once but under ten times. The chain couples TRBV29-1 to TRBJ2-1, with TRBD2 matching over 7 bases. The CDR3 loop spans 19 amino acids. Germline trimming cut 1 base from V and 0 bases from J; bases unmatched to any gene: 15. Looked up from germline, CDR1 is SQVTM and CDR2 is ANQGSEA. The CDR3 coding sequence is TGCAGCGTTGAAGGGACGCGGGGACTAAGTTCGGGCTCCTACAATGAGCAGTTCTTC. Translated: CSVEGTRGLSSGSYNEQFF.

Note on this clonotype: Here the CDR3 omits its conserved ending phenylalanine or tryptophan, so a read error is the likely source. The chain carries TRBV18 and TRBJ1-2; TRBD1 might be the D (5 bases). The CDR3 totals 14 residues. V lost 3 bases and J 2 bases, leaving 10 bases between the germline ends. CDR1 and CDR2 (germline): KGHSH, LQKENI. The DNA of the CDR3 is TGTGCCAGCTCACCGCCAGGGTGGAACTATGGCTACACCCTC. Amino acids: CASSPPGWNYGYTL.

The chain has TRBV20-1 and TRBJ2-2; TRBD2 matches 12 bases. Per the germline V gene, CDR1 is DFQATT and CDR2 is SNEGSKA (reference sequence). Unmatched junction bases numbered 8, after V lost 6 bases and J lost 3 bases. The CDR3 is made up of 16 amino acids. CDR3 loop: CSAKTSGSGDTGELFF. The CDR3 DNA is TGCAGTGCGAAGACTAGCGGGAGCGGAGACACCGGGGAGCTGTTTTTT.

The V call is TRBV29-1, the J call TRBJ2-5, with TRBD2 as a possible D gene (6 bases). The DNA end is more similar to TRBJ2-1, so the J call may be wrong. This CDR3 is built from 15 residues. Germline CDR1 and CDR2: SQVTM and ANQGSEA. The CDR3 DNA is TGCAGCGTTGATGTGTCGGGGGTAGGGTACAATGAGCAGTTCTTC. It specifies CSVDVSGVGYNEQFF.